This T cell receptor beta chain is from a study of response to subunit inactivated influenza vaccine (dated by TCRdb to the late 2010s). Broadly, across the study: To follow how T cells responded to a trivalent subunit inactivated influenza vaccine, the researchers relied on deep quantitative profiling of the T cell receptor repertoire. What the work shows at the level of the full study, not this receptor alone: The authors proposed that each seasonal influenza vaccination may bring in only a limited number of new T cells.

Details on this clonotype: It lacks a known antigen. No base-level quality is on record; no much larger clone is a single base apart.

V sheds 5 bases and J sheds 7 bases, leaving 12 bases between their ends. CDR3 length: 13 amino acids, cysteine to phenylalanine. CDR3 DNA only is kept here, 39 bases in frame from base 1. CDR1 and CDR2 (SGHTA, FQGNSA) derive from the germline V gene. Preparation of the library involved RT-PCR. These reads were obtained on an Illumina HiSeq 2500. In-frame beta chains were kept once TCRdb had trimmed the public reads at Q25 with fastp and called clones with MiXCR. Identical CDR3 protein sequences are pooled into one entry, listed with their most common genes and DNA. The sample table records around 790,000 distinct CDR3 sequences; 21% of these occur just once. Roughly 10% of the sample rests with the top ten.

Sequences were derived from PBMCs from blood, sampled more than 4 days after vaccination. The sequence joins TRBV7-2 to TRBJ2-1; a tentative D match to TRBD2 spans 5 bases. The clonotype originates from a man in his fifties who received an inactivated influenza vaccine. Donor details come from another sample of the same person, matched by shared clones. The nucleotide sequence reads TGTGCCAGCAGCGGAACTAGGTTGAATGAGCAGTTCTTC. This yields the protein CASSGTRLNEQFF.